This entry lists 4 T cell receptor beta chains sequenced from one sample in a study of T cells in tuberculosis. After thawing and overnight rest, PBMC were stained with GMM-loaded CD1B tetramer, viability dye and anti-CD3 for sorting. The lipid loaded on the CD1B tetramers was C32 glucose monomycolate from Rhodococcus equi. This table comes from immunoSEQ multiplex PCR, and its TCRdb copy is limited to in-frame clones, with some not included. The data show tens of thousands of clones, roughly 93% seen once. The sample was CD1b-GMM tetramer-negative cells sorted from PBMCs. These receptors originate from an adult woman with latent tuberculosis.

This chain uses TRBV2 with TRBJ2-7; D perhaps matches TRBD2 (6 bases). Germline loops: CDR1 SNHLY, CDR2 FYNNEI. CDR3 length equals 15 residues. Deletions cut 2 bases from V and 1 base from J, with 12 bases between. The chain's CDR3 is CASSEQGLWSYEQYF. The CDR3 coding sequence is TGTGCCAGCAGTGAACAGGGACTTTGGTCCTACGAGCAGTACTTC.

The chain couples TRBV10-3 to TRBJ2-3; 8 bases fit TRBD2. This CDR3 is 15 amino acids long. CDR1 and CDR2 (germline): ENHRY, SYGVKD. V lost 7 bases and J lost 5; bases outside the gene matches: 11. As DNA, the CDR3 is TGTGCCATCACTAGAAGCGGGGGCCGGGGAGATACGCAGTATTTT. This encodes CAITRSGGRGDTQYF.

As concerns this clone: At one boundary the junction diverges from the germline segment, which might be a read error. V and J are TRBV7-7 and TRBJ2-1; D call uncertain. This CDR3 spans 14 amino acids. Germline CDR1 SSHAT, CDR2 FNYEAQ (reference sequence). The CDR3 loop reads CASSINLRSDEQFF. In DNA, the CDR3 is TGTGCTAGCAGCATCAACCTGCGTTCGGATGAGCAGTTCTTC. The variable domain in full, completed from reference TRBV7-7 and TRBJ2-1, reads GAGVSQSPRYKVTKRGQDVTLRCDPISSHATLYWYQQALGQGPEFLTYFNYEAQPDKSGLPSDRFSAERPEGSISTLTIQRTEQRDSAMYRCASSINLRSDEQFFGPGTRLTVL.

The chain links TRBV5-1 to TRBJ2-7; weak D call: TRBD2 (7 bases). V was shortened by 2 bases and J by 0 bases, with 18 bases between the two germline ends. The CDR3 is 17 amino acids. CDR1 and CDR2 from the germline V gene are SGHRS and YFSETQ. This chain's CDR3 is CASSFFYRGAISYEQYF. The CDR3 nucleotides read TGCGCCAGCAGCTTTTTCTACCGGGGGGCCATCTCCTACGAGCAGTACTTC.